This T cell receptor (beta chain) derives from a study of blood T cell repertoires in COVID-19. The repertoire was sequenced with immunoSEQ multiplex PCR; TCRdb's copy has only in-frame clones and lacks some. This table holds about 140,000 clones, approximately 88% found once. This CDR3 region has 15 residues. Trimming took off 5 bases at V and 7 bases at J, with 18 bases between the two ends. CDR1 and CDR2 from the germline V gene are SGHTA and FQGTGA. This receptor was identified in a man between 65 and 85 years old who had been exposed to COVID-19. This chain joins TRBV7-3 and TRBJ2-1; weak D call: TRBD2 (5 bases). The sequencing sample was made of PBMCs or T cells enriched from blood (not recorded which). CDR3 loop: CASSPQASYPNEQFF. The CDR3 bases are TGTGCCAGCAGCCCACAAGCTAGCTACCCAAATGAGCAGTTCTTC.